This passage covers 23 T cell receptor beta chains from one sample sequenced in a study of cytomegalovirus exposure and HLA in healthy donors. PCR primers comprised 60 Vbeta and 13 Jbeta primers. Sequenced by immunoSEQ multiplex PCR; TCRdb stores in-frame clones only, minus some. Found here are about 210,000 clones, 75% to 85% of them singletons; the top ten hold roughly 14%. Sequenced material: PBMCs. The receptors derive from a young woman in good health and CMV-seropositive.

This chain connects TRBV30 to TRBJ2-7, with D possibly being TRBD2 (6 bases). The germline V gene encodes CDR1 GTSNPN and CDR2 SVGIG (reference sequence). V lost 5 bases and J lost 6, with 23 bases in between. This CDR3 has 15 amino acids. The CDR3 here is CAWGPGRGIMGEQYF. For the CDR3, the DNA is TGTGCCTGGGGCCCTGGGCGGGGCATCATGGGCGAGCAGTACTTC.

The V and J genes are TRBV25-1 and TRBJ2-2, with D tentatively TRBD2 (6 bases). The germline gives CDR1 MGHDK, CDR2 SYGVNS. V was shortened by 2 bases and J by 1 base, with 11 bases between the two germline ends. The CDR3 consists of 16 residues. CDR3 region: CASSERRGRNTGELFF. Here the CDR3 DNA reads TGTGCCAGCAGTGAAAGGAGGGGCAGGAACACCGGGGAGCTGTTTTTT.

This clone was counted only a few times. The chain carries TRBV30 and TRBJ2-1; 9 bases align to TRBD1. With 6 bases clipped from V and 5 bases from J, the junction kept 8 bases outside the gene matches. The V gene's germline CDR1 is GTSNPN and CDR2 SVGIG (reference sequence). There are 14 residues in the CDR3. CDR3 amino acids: CACVLDRGDNEQFF. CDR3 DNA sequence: TGTGCCTGTGTGCTCGACAGGGGGGACAATGAGCAGTTCTTC.

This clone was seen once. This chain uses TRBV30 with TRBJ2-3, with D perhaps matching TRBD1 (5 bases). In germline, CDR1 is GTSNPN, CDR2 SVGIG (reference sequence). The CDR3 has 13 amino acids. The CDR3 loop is CAVDSLSTDTQYF. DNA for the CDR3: TGTGCGGTTGACAGCCTTAGCACAGATACGCAGTATTTT.

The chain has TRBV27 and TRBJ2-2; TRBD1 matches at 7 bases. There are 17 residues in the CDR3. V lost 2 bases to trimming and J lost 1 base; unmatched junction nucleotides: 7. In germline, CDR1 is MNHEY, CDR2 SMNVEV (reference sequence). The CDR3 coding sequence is TGTGCCAGCAGTTTACCAAGACAGGGATTGAACACCGGGGAGCTGTTTTTT. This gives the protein CASSLPRQGLNTGELFF.

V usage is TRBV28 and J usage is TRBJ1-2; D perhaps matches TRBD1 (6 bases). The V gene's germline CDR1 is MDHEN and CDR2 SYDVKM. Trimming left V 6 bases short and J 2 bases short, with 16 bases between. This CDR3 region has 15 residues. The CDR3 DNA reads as TGTGCCAGCAGCCCATGGGACACTGGGAACTATGGCTACACCTTC. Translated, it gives CASSPWDTGNYGYTF.

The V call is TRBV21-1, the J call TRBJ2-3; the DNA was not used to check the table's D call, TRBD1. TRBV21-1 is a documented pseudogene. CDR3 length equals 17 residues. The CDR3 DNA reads TGTGCCAGCAGCAAAGAAGGGCTGGGACAGGGGGGAGATACGCAGTATTTT. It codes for CASSKEGLGQGGDTQYF.

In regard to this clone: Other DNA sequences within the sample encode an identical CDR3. DNA of the CDR3: TGTGCCAGTAGTCCCCGGGACAGTTACAATCAGCCCCAGCATTTT. Encoded protein: CASSPRDSYNQPQHF. The rearrangement uses TRBV19 and TRBJ1-5, with 7 bases aligning to TRBD1. The trim removed 5 bases at V and 3 bases at J, leaving 7 bases unmatched. Germline-derived CDR1 and CDR2 are LNHDA and SQIVND (reference sequence). The CDR3 has 15 residues.

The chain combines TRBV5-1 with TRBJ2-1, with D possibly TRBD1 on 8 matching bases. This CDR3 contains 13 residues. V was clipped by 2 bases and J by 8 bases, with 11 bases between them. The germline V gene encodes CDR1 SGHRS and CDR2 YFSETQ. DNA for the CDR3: TGCGCCAGCAGCTTACAGGGGGGGGATGAGCAGTTCTTC. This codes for CASSLQGGDEQFF. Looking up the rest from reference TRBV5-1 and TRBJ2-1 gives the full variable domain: KAGVTQTPRYLIKTRGQQVTLSCSPISGHRSVSWYQQTPGQGLQFLFEYFSETQRNKGNFPGRFSGRQFSNSRSEMNVSTLELGDSALYLCASSLQGGDEQFFGPGTRLTVL.

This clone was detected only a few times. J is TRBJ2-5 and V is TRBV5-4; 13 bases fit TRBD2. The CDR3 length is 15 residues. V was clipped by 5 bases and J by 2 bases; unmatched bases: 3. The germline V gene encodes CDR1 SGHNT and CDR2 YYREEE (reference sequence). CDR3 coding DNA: TGTGCCAGCAGACCGGGACTAGCGGGACAAGAGACCCAGTACTTC. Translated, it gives CASRPGLAGQETQYF.

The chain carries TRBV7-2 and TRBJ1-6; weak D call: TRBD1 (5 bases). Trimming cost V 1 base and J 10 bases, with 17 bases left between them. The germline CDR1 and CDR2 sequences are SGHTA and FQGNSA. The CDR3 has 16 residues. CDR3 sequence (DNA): TGTGCCAGCAGCTTAGAAGCGGGGCCAATTGGGTCACCCCTCCACTTT. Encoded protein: CASSLEAGPIGSPLHF.

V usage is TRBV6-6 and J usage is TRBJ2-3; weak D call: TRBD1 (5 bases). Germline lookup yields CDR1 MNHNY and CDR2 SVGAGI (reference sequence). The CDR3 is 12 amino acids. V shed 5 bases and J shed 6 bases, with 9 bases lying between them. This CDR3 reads CASSPGLDTQYF. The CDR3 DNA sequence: TGTGCCAGCAGTCCAGGGCTCGATACGCAGTATTTT.

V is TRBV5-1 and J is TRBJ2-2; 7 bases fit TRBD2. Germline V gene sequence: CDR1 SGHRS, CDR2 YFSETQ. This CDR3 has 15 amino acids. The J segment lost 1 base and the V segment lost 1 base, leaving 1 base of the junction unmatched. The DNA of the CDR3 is TGCGCCAGCAGCTTGAAGCGGGGGAACACCGGGGAGCTGTTTTTT. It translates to CASSLKRGNTGELFF.

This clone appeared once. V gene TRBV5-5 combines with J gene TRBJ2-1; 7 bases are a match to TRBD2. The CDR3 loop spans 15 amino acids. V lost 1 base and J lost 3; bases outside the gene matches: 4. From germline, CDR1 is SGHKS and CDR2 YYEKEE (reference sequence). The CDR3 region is CASSLSSGVYNEQFF. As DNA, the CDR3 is TGTGCCAGCAGCTTGTCTAGCGGAGTCTACAATGAGCAGTTCTTC.

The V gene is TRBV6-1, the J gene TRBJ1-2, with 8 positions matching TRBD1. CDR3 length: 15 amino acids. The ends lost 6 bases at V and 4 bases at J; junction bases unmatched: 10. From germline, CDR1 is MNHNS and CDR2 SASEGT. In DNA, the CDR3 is TGTGCCAGCAGATCCCATGGACAGGGAGGCTATGGCTACACCTTC. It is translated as CASRSHGQGGYGYTF.

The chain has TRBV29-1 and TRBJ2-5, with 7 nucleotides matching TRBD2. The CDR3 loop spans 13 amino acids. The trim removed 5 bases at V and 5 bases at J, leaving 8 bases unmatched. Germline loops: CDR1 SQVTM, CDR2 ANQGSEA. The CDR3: CSVFPSGTETQYF. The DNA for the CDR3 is TGCAGCGTTTTCCCCAGCGGGACTGAGACCCAGTACTTC.

The CDR3 coding sequence is TGCGCCAGCCAGCAGCAGACGAGGCGGGGGACGCAGTATTTT. This encodes CASQQQTRRGTQYF. This chain uses TRBV5-1 with TRBJ2-3, with 7 bases fitting TRBD2. The CDR3 is 14 residues long. Germline CDR1 reads SGHRS; CDR2 reads YFSETQ. The V gene end was trimmed by 7 bases and the J gene end by 9 bases; junction bases not matched to a gene: 14. The variable domain in full, with the rest retrieved from reference TRBV5-1 and TRBJ2-3, is KAGVTQTPRYLIKTRGQQVTLSCSPISGHRSVSWYQQTPGQGLQFLFEYFSETQRNKGNFPGRFSGRQFSNSRSEMNVSTLELGDSALYLCASQQQTRRGTQYFGPGTRLTVL.

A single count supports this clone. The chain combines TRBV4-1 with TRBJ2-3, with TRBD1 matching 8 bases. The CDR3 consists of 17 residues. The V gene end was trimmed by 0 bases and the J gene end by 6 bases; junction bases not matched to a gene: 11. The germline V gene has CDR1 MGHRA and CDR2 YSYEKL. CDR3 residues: CASSQDPTGESADTQYF. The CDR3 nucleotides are TGCGCCAGCAGCCAAGATCCGACAGGGGAATCAGCCGATACGCAGTATTTT.

In nucleotides, the CDR3 is TGTGCCAGCAGCCTCCGGACAGGCACTACTGAAGCTTTCTTT. It translates to CASSLRTGTTEAFF. This rearrangement joins TRBV7-2 to TRBJ1-1; 7 bases line up with TRBD1. The CDR3 loop spans 14 amino acids. The V gene's germline CDR1 is SGHTA and CDR2 FQGNSA. With V trimmed by 5 bases and J by 5 bases, 8 bases remained unmatched. The entire variable domain, with the rest obtained from reference TRBV7-2 and TRBJ1-1, is as follows: GAGVSQSPSNKVTEKGKDVELRCDPISGHTALYWYRQSLGQGLEFLIYFQGNSAPDKSGLPSDRFSAERTGGSVSTLTIQRTQQEDSAVYLCASSLRTGTTEAFFGQGTRLTVV.

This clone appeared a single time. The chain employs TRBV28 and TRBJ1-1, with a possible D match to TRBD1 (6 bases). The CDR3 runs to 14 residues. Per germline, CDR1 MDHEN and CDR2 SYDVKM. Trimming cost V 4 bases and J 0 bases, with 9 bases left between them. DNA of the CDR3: TGTGCCAGCAGTTCCCACAGGGTGAACACTGAAGCTTTCTTT. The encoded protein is CASSSHRVNTEAFF.

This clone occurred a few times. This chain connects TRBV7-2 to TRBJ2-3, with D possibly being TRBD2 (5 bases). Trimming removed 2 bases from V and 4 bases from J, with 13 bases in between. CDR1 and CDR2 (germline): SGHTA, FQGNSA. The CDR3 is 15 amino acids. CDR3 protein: CASSLFMARADTQYF. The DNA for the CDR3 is TGTGCCAGCAGCTTATTTATGGCGAGGGCAGATACGCAGTATTTT.

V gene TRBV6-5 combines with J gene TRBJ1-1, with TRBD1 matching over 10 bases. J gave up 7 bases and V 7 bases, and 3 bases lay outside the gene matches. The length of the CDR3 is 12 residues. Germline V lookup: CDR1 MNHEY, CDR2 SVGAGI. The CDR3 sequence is CASKRDRGEAFF. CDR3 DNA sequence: TGTGCCAGCAAAAGGGACAGGGGTGAAGCTTTCTTT.

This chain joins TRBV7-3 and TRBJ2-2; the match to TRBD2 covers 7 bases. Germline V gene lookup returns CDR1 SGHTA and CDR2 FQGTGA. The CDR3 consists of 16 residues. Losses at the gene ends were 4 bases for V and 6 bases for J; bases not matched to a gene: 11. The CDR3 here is CASSSRGRGRAGELFF. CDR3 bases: TGTGCCAGCAGCTCACGCGGGCGGGGGAGAGCCGGGGAGCTGTTTTTT.